This T cell receptor (beta chain) originates from a study of cytomegalovirus exposure and HLA in healthy donors. The PCR ran on 60 Vbeta and 13 Jbeta primers. Assay used: immunoSEQ multiplex PCR; TCRdb lists only in-frame clones, some missing. The repertoire includes about 160,000 clones, around 80% of them detected once, and approximately 6.5% sits in the top ten. Of note for this clone: The antigen remains unidentified.

Study-level results: As a later analysis showed, a missense DCLRE1C variant was linked to trimming of TCR beta V- and J-genes. TCR beta V segments were, for the most part, productive about 87% or about 30% of the time in an earlier analysis.

The germline V gene encodes CDR1 MGHRA and CDR2 YSYEKL. The J segment lost 4 bases and the V segment lost 1 base, leaving 7 bases of the junction unmatched. The CDR3 is 16 amino acids. The chain carries TRBV4-1 and TRBJ2-1, with 7 bases that match TRBD1. Sequenced: PBMCs. This clonotype was sampled from a male donor in good health and CMV-seropositive. The CDR3 spells CASSQVDRVAYNEQFF. CDR3 in DNA: TGCGCCAGCAGCCAAGTCGACAGGGTTGCGTACAATGAGCAGTTCTTC.